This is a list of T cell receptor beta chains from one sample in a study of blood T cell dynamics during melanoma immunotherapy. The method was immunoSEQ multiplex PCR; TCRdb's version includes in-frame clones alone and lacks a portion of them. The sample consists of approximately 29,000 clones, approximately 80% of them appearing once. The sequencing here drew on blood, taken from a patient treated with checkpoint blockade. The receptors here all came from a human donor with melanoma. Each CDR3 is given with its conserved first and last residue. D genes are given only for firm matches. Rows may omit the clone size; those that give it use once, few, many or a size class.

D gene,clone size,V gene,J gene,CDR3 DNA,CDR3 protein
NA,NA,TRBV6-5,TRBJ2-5,TGTGCCAGCAGTCAGGGTGTGGAGACCCAGTACTTC,CASSQGVETQYF
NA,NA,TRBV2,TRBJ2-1,TGTGCCAGCAGTCCCTCCGGGAGCACCTACAATGAGCAGTTCTTC,CASSPSGSTYNEQFF
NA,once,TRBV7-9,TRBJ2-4,TGTGCCAGCAGCTTACTAACAGGGACCAAAAACATTCAGTACTTC,CASSLLTGTKNIQYF
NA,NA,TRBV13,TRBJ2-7,TGTGCCAGCAGTCTAGGGCTCGACGAGCAGTACTTC,CASSLGLDEQYF
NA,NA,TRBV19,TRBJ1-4,TGTGCCAGTAGTTACGGTGAAAAACTGTTTTTT,CASSYGEKLFF
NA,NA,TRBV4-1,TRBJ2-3,TGCGCCAGCAGCCAAGAGGAGTTGCCCTCAGGGCGCACAGATACGCAGTATTTT,CASSQEELPSGRTDTQYF
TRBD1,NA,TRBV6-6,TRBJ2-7,TGTGCCAGCACTCCGGGACAGCTCTACGAGCAGTACTTC,CASTPGQLYEQYF
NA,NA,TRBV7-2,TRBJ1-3,TGTGCCAGCAGCTTATTTGACCCAGTTTCCGACACCATATATTTT,CASSLFDPVSDTIYF
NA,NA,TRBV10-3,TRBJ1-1,TGTGCCATCAGTGTTGATACGGGCACTGAAGCTTTCTTT,CAISVDTGTEAFF
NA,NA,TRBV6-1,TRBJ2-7,TGTGCCAGCAGTGAAGAGTCAGGGGCCTACGAGCAGTACTTC,CASSEESGAYEQYF
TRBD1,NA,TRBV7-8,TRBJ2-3,TGTGCCAGCAGCTCCGCCTGGACAGGGGCCATTGGGGATACGCAGTATTTT,CASSSAWTGAIGDTQYF
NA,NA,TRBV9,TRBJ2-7,TGTGCCAGCAGCCCCCTAGTAGGGGTCGGAGAGCAGTACTTC,CASSPLVGVGEQYF
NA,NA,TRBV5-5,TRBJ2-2,TGTGCCAGCAGCTTAATAGATGGGGAGCTGTTTTTT,CASSLIDGELFF
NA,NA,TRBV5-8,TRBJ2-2,TGTGCCAGCAGCTTGGCCCGGAGCGCGAACACCGGGGAGCTGTTTTTT,CASSLARSANTGELFF
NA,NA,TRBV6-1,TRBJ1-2,TGTGCCAGCAGTGAAGCAGGGAAGGGGCGTGAACGTGGCTACACCTTC,CASSEAGKGRERGYTF
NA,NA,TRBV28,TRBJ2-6,TGTGCCAGCAGTTCCCTTGGGTTGGGTGGGGCCAACGTCCTGACTTTC,CASSSLGLGGANVLTF
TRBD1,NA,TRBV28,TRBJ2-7,TGTGCCAGCAGTTGGGGGACAGGGTTCGCCGAGCAGTACTTC,CASSWGTGFAEQYF
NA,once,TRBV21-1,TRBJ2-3,TGTGCCAGCAGCAAAGGGAGGTGGGGCGGCTCGGGCACAGATACGCAGTATTTT,CASSKGRWGGSGTDTQYF
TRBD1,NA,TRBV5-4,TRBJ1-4,TGTGCCAGCAGCCCGGACAGGTGGAATGAAAAACTGTTTTTT,CASSPDRWNEKLFF
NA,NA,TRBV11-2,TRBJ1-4,TGTGCCAGCAGCTCTAACCTGTGGACAGATGAAAAACTGTTTTTT,CASSSNLWTDEKLFF
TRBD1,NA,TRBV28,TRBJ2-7,TGTGCCCGCAGTTTTGGGGGGGCGACAGGGGGCAGTATCGAGCAGTACTTC,CARSFGGATGGSIEQYF
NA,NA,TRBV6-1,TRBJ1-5,TGTGCCAGCGTATCGGGTCCCGGGACCCGGCAGCCCCAGCATTTT,CASVSGPGTRQPQHF
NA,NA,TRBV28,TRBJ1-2,TGTGCCAGCAGTCCACGGACTCGTATGAGGATGGACACCTTC,CASSPRTRMRMDTF
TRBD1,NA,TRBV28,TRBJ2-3,TGTGCCAGCAGTCTGGACCAGGGGGGCACAGATACGCAGTATTTT,CASSLDQGGTDTQYF
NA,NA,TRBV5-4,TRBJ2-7,TGTGCCAGCAGCTTGGGGGGATTGGGAACCTACGAGCAGTACTTC,CASSLGGLGTYEQYF
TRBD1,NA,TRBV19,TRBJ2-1,TGTGCCAGTAACTCGGCGGACAGGGGTTACAATGAGCAGTTCTTC,CASNSADRGYNEQFF
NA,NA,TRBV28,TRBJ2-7,TGTGCCAGCAGAGCGGACATCTCCTACGAGCAGTACTTC,CASRADISYEQYF
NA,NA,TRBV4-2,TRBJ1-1,TGTGCCAGCAGCCAAGATCGGGGTTTTGGTGAAGCTTTCTTT,CASSQDRGFGEAFF
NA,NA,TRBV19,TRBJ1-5,TGTGCCAGTAGTAAACAGCAAGGATGGGGCAATCAGCCCCAGCATTTT,CASSKQQGWGNQPQHF
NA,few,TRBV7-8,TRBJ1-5,TGTGCCAGCAGCTTAGGGATCCCCCCAGGTCTGAGCAATCAGCCCCAGCATTTT,CASSLGIPPGLSNQPQHF
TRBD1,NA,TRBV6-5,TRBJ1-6,TGTGCCAGCAGGTGGGAGGGGACAGCTAATTCACCCCTCCACTTT,CASRWEGTANSPLHF
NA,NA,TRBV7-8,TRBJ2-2,TGTGCCAGCAGCTTAGTGGACACCGGGGAGCTGTTTTTT,CASSLVDTGELFF
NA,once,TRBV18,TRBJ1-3,TGTGCCAGCTCGCCGACAGTCAGTGGGAACACCATATATTTT,CASSPTVSGNTIYF
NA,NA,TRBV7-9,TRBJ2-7,TGTGCCAGCAGCTTAGGGGCGCAGAATAACGAGCAGTACTTC,CASSLGAQNNEQYF
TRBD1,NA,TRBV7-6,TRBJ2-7,TGTGCCAGCAGCTTAAGGACAGGCGACTCCTACGAGCAGTACTTC,CASSLRTGDSYEQYF
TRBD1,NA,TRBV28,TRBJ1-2,TGTGCCAGCAGTCTCCCGGGACAGGGAACAATCTATGGCTACACCTTC,CASSLPGQGTIYGYTF
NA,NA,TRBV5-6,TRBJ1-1,TGTGCCAGCAGCTTGGAAGTGAACACTGAAGCTTTCTTT,CASSLEVNTEAFF
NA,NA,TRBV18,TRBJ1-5,TGTGCCAGCTCCCACGATCTCCAGACGCCCCAGCATTTT,CASSHDLQTPQHF